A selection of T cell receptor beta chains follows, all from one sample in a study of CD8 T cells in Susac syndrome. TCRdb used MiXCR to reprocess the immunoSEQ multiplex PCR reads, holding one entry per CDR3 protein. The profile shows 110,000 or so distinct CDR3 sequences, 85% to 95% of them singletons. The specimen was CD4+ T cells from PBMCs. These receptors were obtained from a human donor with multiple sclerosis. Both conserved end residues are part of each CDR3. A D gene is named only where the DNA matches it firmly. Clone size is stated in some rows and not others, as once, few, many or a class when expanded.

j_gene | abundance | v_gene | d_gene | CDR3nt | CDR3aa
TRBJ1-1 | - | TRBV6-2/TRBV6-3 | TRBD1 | TGTGCCAGCTGTATTCGGACAGGGGGCACTGAAGCTTTCTTT | CASCIRTGGTEAFF
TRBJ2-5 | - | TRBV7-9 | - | TGTGCCAGCAGCCACGGACAAGGGTTCGGAGAGACCCAGTACTTC | CASSHGQGFGETQYF
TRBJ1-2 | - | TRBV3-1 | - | TGTGCCAGCAGCCAGCGTAGGGACGGTAGCTACACCTTC | CASSQRRDGSYTF
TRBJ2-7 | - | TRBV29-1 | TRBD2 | TGCAGCGCTAGCGGGGGGCCCTACGAGCAGTACTTC | CSASGGPYEQYF
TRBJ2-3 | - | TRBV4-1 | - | TGCGCCAGCAGTCCGACCTTAGCTGGGATTAGCACAGATACGCAGTATTTT | CASSPTLAGISTDTQYF
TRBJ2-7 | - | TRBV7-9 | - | TGTGCCAGCAGCCAAAGCTCCTACGAGCAGTACTTC | CASSQSSYEQYF
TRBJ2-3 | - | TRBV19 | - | TGTGCCAGTAGTATCGGTGACAGGAGCACAGATACGCAGTATTTT | CASSIGDRSTDTQYF
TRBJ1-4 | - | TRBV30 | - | TGTGCCTGGAGGAAGGGCGAAAAGCTGTTTTTT | CAWRKGEKLFF
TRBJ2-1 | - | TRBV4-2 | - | TGTGCCAGCAGCCAAGGCCCACTTCCCGGGGGCAGTGAGCAGTTCTTC | CASSQGPLPGGSEQFF
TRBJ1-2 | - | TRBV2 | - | TGTGCCAGCAGGGATCATAAAGGCTACACCTTC | CASRDHKGYTF
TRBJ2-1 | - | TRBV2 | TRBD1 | TGTGCCAGCGTCTGGGGACAGGGGAATGAGCAGTTCTTC | CASVWGQGNEQFF
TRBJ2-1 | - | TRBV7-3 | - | TGTGCCAGCAGCCCGAGGGCCGCTCGTAGAGTCGATGAGCAGTTCTTC | CASSPRAARRVDEQFF
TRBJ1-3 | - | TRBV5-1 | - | TGCGCCAGCAGCGATTACGGAAACACCATATATTTT | CASSDYGNTIYF
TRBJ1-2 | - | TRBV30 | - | TGTGCCTGGAGTCGGGGCGAAGGCTACACCTTC | CAWSRGEGYTF
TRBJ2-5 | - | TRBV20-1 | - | TGCAGTGGGGTGAAAGAAGAGACCCAGTACTTC | CSGVKEETQYF
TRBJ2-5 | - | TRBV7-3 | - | TGTGCCAGCAGCTTATTGGGACACTTACAAGAGACCCAGTACTTC | CASSLLGHLQETQYF
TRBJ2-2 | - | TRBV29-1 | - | TGCAGCACCCGGGGTGGGCCCGGGGAGCTGTTTTTT | CSTRGGPGELFF
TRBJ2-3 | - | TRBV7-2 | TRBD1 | TGTGCCAGCAGCGCTGGACAGGGGGCCTATACGCAGTATTTT | CASSAGQGAYTQYF
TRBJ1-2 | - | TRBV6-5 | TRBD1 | TGTGCCAGCAGCCGGACAGGCATCTATGGCTACACCTTC | CASSRTGIYGYTF
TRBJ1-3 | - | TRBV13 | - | TGTGCCAGCAGCTTATTGCCGGGTACTACTGGAAACACCATATATTTT | CASSLLPGTTGNTIYF
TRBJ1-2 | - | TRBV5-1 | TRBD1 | TGCGCCAGCAGCTCGGGACAGGGGACCGGTGGCTACACCTTC | CASSSGQGTGGYTF
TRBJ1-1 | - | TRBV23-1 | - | TGCGCCAGCAGTCAATCCAGACAGGCCAACACTGAAGCTTTCTTT | CASSQSRQANTEAFF
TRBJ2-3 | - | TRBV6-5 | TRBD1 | TGTGCCAGCAGTTACTCGACAGGGGCGCGGGATACGCAGTATTTT | CASSYSTGARDTQYF
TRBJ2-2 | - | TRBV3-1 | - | TGTGCCAGCAGCCAAGATTTAGTTAGGTGGGGGAGGACCGGGGAGCTGTTTTTT | CASSQDLVRWGRTGELFF
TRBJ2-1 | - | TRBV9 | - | TGTGCCAGCAGCCCCCCCTCACATATCAATGAGCAGTTCTTC | CASSPPSHINEQFF
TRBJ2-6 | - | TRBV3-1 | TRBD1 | TGTGCCAGCAGCCTGTCAGGGGGCGCTTCTGGGGCCAACGTCCTGACTTTC | CASSLSGGASGANVLTF
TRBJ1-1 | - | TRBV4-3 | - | TGCGCCAGCAGCCGCCAGCAGGGCACTGAAGCTTTCTTT | CASSRQQGTEAFF
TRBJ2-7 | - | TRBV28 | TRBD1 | TGTGCCAGCAGTTTATGGAGGGACAGCTCCTACGAGCAGTACTTC | CASSLWRDSSYEQYF
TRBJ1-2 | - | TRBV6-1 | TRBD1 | TGTGCCAGCGATGCGACAGGGCTTGGCTACACCTTC | CASDATGLGYTF
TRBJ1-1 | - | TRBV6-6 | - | TGTGCCAGCAGTTATGGGGAACCGAACACTGAAGCTTTCTTT | CASSYGEPNTEAFF
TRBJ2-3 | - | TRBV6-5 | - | TGTGCCAGCAGTTTGACCGGGACCCACAGCACAGATACGCAGTATTTT | CASSLTGTHSTDTQYF
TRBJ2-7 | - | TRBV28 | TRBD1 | TGTGCCACCGTGACAGGGGGGTACGAGCAGTACTTC | CATVTGGYEQYF
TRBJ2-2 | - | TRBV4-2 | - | TGTGCCAGCAGCCAACCCCCCGGGACGCTGGGGACCGGGGAGCTGTTTTTT | CASSQPPGTLGTGELFF
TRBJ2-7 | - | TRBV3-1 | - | TGTGCCAGCAGCCCCCGGGACGGGAGCTCCTACGAGCAGTACTTC | CASSPRDGSSYEQYF
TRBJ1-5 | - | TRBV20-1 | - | TGCAGTGCTGCCTGGATGGAACAGCCCCAGCATTTT | CSAAWMEQPQHF
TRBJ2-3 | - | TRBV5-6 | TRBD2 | TGTGCCAGCAGCGGGGGGGGGTTCGCCGGTAATACGCAGTATTTT | CASSGGGFAGNTQYF
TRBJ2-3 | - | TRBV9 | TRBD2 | TGTGCCAGCAGCGCCCGGTCAAACCGGGGGGGAGAGAGGTTCACAGATACGCAGTATTTT | CASSARSNRGGERFTDTQYF
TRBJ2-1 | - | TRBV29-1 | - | TGCAGCGTTGAAAGCGCCTACAATGAGCAGTTCTTC | CSVESAYNEQFF
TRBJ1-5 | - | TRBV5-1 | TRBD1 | TGCGCCAGCAGACTGGGGACAGGAGATCAGCCCCAGCATTTT | CASRLGTGDQPQHF
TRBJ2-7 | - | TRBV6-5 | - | TGTGCCAGCAGTTACCTCGGACGGGAATCCTACGAGCAGTACTTC | CASSYLGRESYEQYF
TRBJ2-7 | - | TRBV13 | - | TGTGCCAGCACCCAAAGGACGGGCTCCTACGAGCAGTACTTC | CASTQRTGSYEQYF
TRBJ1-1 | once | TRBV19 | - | TGTGCCAGTAGCCCTTTAGGAAGCCGTGAAGCTTTCTTT | CASSPLGSREAFF
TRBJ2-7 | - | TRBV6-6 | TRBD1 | TGTGCCAGCAGTAAACCGGGACAGATAACCTACGAGCAGTACTTC | CASSKPGQITYEQYF
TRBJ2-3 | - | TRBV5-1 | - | TGCGCCAGCAGCTTGGGGAGCCTTATTCCCACAGATACGCAGTATTTT | CASSLGSLIPTDTQYF
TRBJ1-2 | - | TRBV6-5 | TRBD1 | TGTGCCAGCATGTTGGACAGGGAATATGGCTACACCTTC | CASMLDREYGYTF
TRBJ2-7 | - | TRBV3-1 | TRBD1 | TGTGCCAGCAGCCAAGTGCCCGGGACAGCCTACGAGCAGTACTTC | CASSQVPGTAYEQYF
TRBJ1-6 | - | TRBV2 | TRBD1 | TGTGCCAGCGTGGGACAGGGTATATCCCTCCACTTT | CASVGQGISLHF
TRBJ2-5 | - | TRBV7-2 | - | TGTGCCAGCAGCACTTCTTCGGGCAGGGGAAAGACCCAGTACTTC | CASSTSSGRGKTQYF
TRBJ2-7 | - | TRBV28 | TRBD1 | TGTGCCAGCAGTCGCCCCTGGACAGGGGGAGGATACGAGCAGTACTTC | CASSRPWTGGGYEQYF
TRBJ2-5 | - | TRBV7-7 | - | TGTGCCAGCAGCTCCCACACAGGGTTCCAAGAGACCCAGTACTTC | CASSSHTGFQETQYF
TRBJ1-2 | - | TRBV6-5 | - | TGTGCCAGCAGTCCCCTGGGCGCGCGGGGCTACACCTTC | CASSPLGARGYTF
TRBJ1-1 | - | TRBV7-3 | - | TGTGCCAGCAGGGGCTCCGTGAACACTGAAGCTTTCTTT | CASRGSVNTEAFF
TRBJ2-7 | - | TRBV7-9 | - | TGTGCCAGCAGCCCAAGGACAGCTGCCTACGAGCAGTACTTC | CASSPRTAAYEQYF
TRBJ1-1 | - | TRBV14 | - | TGTGCCAGCAGCCAAGACAGGGATACGAACACTGAAGCTTTCTTT | CASSQDRDTNTEAFF